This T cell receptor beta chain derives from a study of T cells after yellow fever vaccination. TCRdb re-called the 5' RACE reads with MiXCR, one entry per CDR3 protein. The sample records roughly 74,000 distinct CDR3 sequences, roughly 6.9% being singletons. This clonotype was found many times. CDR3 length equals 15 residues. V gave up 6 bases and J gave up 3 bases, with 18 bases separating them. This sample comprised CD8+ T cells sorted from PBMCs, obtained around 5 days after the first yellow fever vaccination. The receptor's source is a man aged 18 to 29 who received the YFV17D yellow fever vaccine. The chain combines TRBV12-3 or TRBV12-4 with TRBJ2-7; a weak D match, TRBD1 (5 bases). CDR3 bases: TGTGCCAGCAGCCCCGGCTACAGGCCGGACTACGAGCAGTACTTC. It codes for CASSPGYRPDYEQYF.